These 15 T cell receptor beta chains share one sample of origin, sequenced in a study of blood T cell repertoires in COVID-19. TCRdb's table, derived via immunoSEQ multiplex PCR, lists solely in-frame clones and lacks some. The table shows tens of thousands of clones, with about 80% occurring only once. The material sequenced was peripheral blood. The receptor set was obtained from a woman between 65 and 79 years old with acute or convalescent COVID-19.

V gene TRBV3-1 (or the pseudogene TRBV3-2) combines with J gene TRBJ1-6, with D perhaps matching TRBD1 (6 bases). V was cut by 0 bases and J by 8 bases, with 14 bases left in between. The length of the CDR3 is 16 residues. Germline loops: CDR1 LGHDT, CDR2 YNNKEL (reference sequence). CDR3 nucleotides: TGTGCCAGCAGCCAAGAACCAGGGGCCTCTTATTCACCCCTCCACTTT. Translating gives CASSQEPGASYSPLHF.

Only a few counts were recorded for this clone. The chain couples TRBV4-1 to TRBJ1-3; a weak D match, TRBD1 (5 bases). CDR3 size: 16 residues. Germline lookup yields CDR1 MGHRA and CDR2 YSYEKL. Trimming removed 3 bases at V and 0 bases at J, with 12 bases between. The CDR3 DNA reads TGCGCCAGCAGCCAGGAGGGGTTGAGCTCTGGAAACACCATATATTTT. Its translation is CASSQEGLSSGNTIYF.

The chain carries TRBV3-1 (or the pseudogene TRBV3-2) and TRBJ1-1, with unresolved D. Germline CDR1 reads LGHDT; CDR2 reads YNNKEL (reference sequence). This CDR3 region has 13 residues. V gave up 6 bases and J gave up 3 bases, with 11 bases separating them. The CDR3 is CASSSTEDTEAFF. The CDR3, as DNA: TGTGCCAGCAGTTCCACCGAGGACACTGAAGCTTTCTTT.

J is TRBJ1-1 and V is TRBV19; 7 bases match TRBD1. The CDR3 is 14 residues long. Germline V lookup: CDR1 LNHDA, CDR2 SQIVND (reference sequence). V trimming: 7 bases; J trimming: 2 bases; junction bases outside the gene matches: 7. CDR3 nucleotide sequence: TGTGCCAGTATCAAAGGAGGGGGCAACACTGAAGCTTTCTTT. This translates into CASIKGGGNTEAFF.

This clone was picked up one time. This sample includes further DNA sequences coding for the same CDR3. The CDR3 reads CASSSGQGSQPQHF. The CDR3 bases are TGTGCCAGCAGCTCCGGACAGGGAAGTCAGCCCCAGCATTTT. V gene TRBV7-2 combines with J gene TRBJ1-5, with TRBD1 matching 8 bases. The V gene end was trimmed by 4 bases and the J gene end by 6 bases; junction bases not matched to a gene: 5. CDR1 and CDR2 from the germline V gene are SGHTA and FQGNSA. The CDR3 has 14 residues. The complete variable domain, with remaining parts taken from reference TRBV7-2 and TRBJ1-5, reads GAGVSQSPSNKVTEKGKDVELRCDPISGHTALYWYRQSLGQGLEFLIYFQGNSAPDKSGLPSDRFSAERTGGSVSTLTIQRTQQEDSAVYLCASSSGQGSQPQHFGDGTRLSIL.

The rearrangement joins TRBV5-1 to TRBJ2-5; D possibly corresponds to TRBD1 (5 bases). Trimming stripped 1 base from V and 4 bases from J, with 14 bases between. The CDR3 has 15 residues. CDR1 SGHRS and CDR2 YFSETQ come from the germline V gene. DNA for the CDR3: TGCGCCAGCAGCTTGCTGTTTCAGGGCGGAGAGACCCAGTACTTC. Translation: CASSLLFQGGETQYF.

CDR3 in amino acids: CASSFTAGGSSPLHF. The CDR3 DNA reads TGTGCCAGCAGTTTCACGGCAGGGGGAAGTTCACCCCTCCACTTT. The genes are TRBV6-5 and TRBJ1-6; 7 bases are shared with TRBD1. The CDR3 has 15 residues. Germline-derived CDR1 and CDR2 are MNHEY and SVGAGI. The ends lost 4 bases at V and 9 bases at J; junction bases unmatched: 9.

The chain couples TRBV7-9 to TRBJ1-6; D is ambiguous. The CDR3 extends over 15 amino acids. Deletions cut 5 bases from V and 8 bases from J, with 16 bases between. CDR1 is SEHNR, CDR2 FQNEAQ, per germline (reference sequence). CDR3 sequence: CASSRGGDIYSPLHF. In nucleotides, the CDR3 is TGTGCCAGCAGCCGGGGTGGTGACATTTATTCACCCCTCCACTTT.

The V call is TRBV11-3, the J call TRBJ1-6; D perhaps matches TRBD1 (5 bases). V was clipped by 5 bases and J by 4 bases, with 6 bases between them. Germline V CDR1 and CDR2: SGHNT, YENEEA. The CDR3 runs to 13 residues. CDR3 protein: CASSRGYNSPLHF. Written as DNA, the CDR3 is TGTGCCAGCAGCAGGGGTTATAATTCACCCCTCCACTTT.

There are a few counts of this clone. The chain joins TRBV15 to TRBJ1-2; 7 nucleotides align to TRBD1. Germline V CDR1 and CDR2: LNHNV, YYDKDF (reference sequence). The ends lost 7 bases at V and 4 bases at J; junction bases unmatched: 12. The CDR3 extends over 15 amino acids. The CDR3 loop is CATTQDRMTIYGYTF. The CDR3 nucleotides are TGTGCCACCACCCAGGACAGGATGACTATCTATGGCTACACCTTC.

This clone has just a few counts. The chain employs TRBV9 and TRBJ2-1, with D hard to call. Germline V gene lookup returns CDR1 SGDLS and CDR2 YYNGEE. This CDR3 spans 17 amino acids. Trimming pared 3 bases from V and 0 bases from J, leaving 16 bases between. DNA of the CDR3: TGTGCCAGCAGCGCAGAAGACACCTCCTTCTCCTACAATGAGCAGTTCTTC. Translating it yields CASSAEDTSFSYNEQFF.

This chain connects TRBV3-1 (or the pseudogene TRBV3-2) to TRBJ1-1, with 12 bases aligning to TRBD1. The trim removed 4 bases at V and 0 bases at J, leaving 9 bases unmatched. The CDR3 has 18 residues. The germline V gene encodes CDR1 LGHDT and CDR2 YNNKEL (reference sequence). The CDR3 region is CASSRRGTGGPMNTEAFF. CDR3 nucleotides: TGTGCCAGCAGCCGAAGAGGGACAGGGGGCCCTATGAACACTGAAGCTTTCTTT.

This clone appeared a few times. This rearrangement joins TRBV4-3 to TRBJ2-1, with a possible D match to TRBD1 (6 bases). In germline, CDR1 is LGHNA, CDR2 YSLEER. Deletions cut 0 bases from V and 6 bases from J, with 12 bases between. The CDR3 is 15 amino acids. CDR3 loop: CASSQEVGAFNEQFF. In DNA, the CDR3 is TGCGCCAGCAGCCAAGAGGTGGGGGCCTTCAATGAGCAGTTCTTC.

The V call is TRBV4-2, the J call TRBJ1-2; 12 nucleotides align to TRBD1. CDR1 and CDR2 from the germline V gene are LGHNA and YNFKEQ. V was pared by 3 bases and J by 3 bases, with 5 bases of the junction left unmatched. This CDR3 region has 16 residues. The CDR3 DNA sequence: TGTGCCAGCAGCCAGCCGGGACAGGGGGCGGACTATGGCTACACCTTC. Amino acid sequence: CASSQPGQGADYGYTF.

This chain uses TRBV5-1 with TRBJ2-7; D call uncertain. Trimming took 3 bases from V and 0 from J, leaving 10 bases between them. The CDR3 length is 14 residues. Germline V lookup: CDR1 SGHRS, CDR2 YFSETQ. The CDR3 nucleotides read TGCGCCAGCAGCTCCGGCGGCAGCTCCTACGAGCAGTACTTC. Encoded protein: CASSSGGSSYEQYF.